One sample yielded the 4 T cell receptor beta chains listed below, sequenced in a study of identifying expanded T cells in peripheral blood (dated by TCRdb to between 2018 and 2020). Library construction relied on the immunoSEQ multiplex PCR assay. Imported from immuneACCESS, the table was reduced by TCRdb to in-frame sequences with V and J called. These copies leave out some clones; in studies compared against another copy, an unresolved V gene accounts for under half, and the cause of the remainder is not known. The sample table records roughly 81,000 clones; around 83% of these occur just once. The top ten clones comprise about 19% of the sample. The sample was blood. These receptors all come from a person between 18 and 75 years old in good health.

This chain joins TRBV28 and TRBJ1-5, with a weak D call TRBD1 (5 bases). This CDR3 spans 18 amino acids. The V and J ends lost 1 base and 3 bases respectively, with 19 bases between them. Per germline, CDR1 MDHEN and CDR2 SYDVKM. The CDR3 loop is CASSLYGPLTGYNQPQHF. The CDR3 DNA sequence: TGTGCCAGCAGTTTATACGGCCCCCTTACAGGATACAATCAGCCCCAGCATTTT.

The CDR3 protein is CASSDGQAEVGAFF. CDR3 DNA: TGTGCCAGCAGCGATGGACAGGCGGAAGTGGGGGCTTTCTTT. This chain joins TRBV7-2 and TRBJ1-1; 7 bases line up with TRBD1. Germline trimming cut 5 bases from V and 11 bases from J; bases unmatched to any gene: 14. CDR3 size: 14 residues. CDR1 SGHTA and CDR2 FQGNSA come from the germline V gene.

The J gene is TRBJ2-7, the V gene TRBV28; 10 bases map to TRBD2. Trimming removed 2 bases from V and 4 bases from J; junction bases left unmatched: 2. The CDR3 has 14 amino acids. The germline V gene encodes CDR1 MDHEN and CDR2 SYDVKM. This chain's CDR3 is CASSLTSGVYEQYF. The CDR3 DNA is TGTGCCAGCAGTTTAACTAGCGGGGTTTACGAGCAGTACTTC.

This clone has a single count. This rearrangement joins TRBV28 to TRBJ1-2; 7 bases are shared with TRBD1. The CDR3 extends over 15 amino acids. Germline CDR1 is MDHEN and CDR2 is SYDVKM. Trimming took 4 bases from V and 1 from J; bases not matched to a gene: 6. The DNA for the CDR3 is TGTGCCAGCAGTTCCCGGACAGGCCTTAACTATGGCTACACCTTC. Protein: CASSSRTGLNYGYTF.